One T cell receptor beta chain is described in this entry. Germline lookup yields CDR1 SGHAT and CDR2 FQNNGV. The CDR3 totals 15 residues. The J segment lost 5 bases and the V segment lost 3 bases, leaving 4 bases of the junction unmatched. Original handling: Cell counts per sample came from amplifying reference gene primers. This table comes from immunoSEQ multiplex PCR, and its TCRdb copy is limited to in-frame clones, with some not included. The V and J calls and clone size are taken from that table; D and trimming were inferred from the DNA. Here the sample spans under 110,000 clones, 84% being singletons. The data belong to a study of blood T cell repertoires in COVID-19. About the study: From the United States, Italy and Spain came samples of acute and convalescent COVID-19. PBMCs, B-cell-depleted T cells, or T cells were the source of the cDNA or gDNA that made up the material.

The sequenced sample consisted of peripheral blood. The clonotype originates from a woman aged 55-70 years with acute or convalescent COVID-19. The chain combines TRBV11-2 with TRBJ2-5, with 12 bases that match TRBD1. The CDR3 is CASSFGTGGTETQYF. The CDR3, as DNA: TGTGCCAGCAGCTTCGGGACAGGGGGCACGGAGACCCAGTACTTC. Combining the CDR3 with reference TRBV11-2 and TRBJ2-5 gives the whole variable domain EAGVAQSPRYKIIEKRQSVAFWCNPISGHATLYWYQQILGQGPKLLIQFQNNGVVDDSQLPKDRFSAERLKGVDSTLKIQPAKLEDSAVYLCASSFGTGGTETQYFGPGTRLLVL.